This TCR beta chain was sequenced during a study of identical twins' blood T cells (dated by TCRdb to between 2011 and 2013). With regard to the full study: Roughly 50 million Illumina reads were obtained across some twelve libraries, of which six were alpha-chain libraries and six were beta-chain libraries. Using next-generation sequencing, the study compared the TCR alpha and beta chain repertoires of three pairs of monozygous twins to assess how genetics influences repertoire formation. The full study reports these points: Because the twins were raised together, environmental influences could not be ruled out as an explanation for the similarity between twins. V gene usage, even among non-selected out-of-frame TCRbeta clonotypes, was reported to be markedly more similar within twin pairs than between unrelated donors. How many CDR3 clonotypes two donors shared depended mainly on the product of their cloneset sizes, and the twins did not clearly stray from this trend. Among the most abundant TCRbeta clonotypes, each donor shared more CDR3 sequences with her twin than with unrelated donors. Independent studies were stated to be required to validate the proposed role of the TCRalpha J segment in MHC recognition during thymic selection.

This clonotype was seen ten or more times. This clone's antigen is unknown. Per-base qualities were not stored, and no clone one base away is much larger. The donors were six healthy women who made up three monozygous twin pairs. All three twin pairs had been raised together and were thought likely to have encountered the same vaccines and infectious agents. TCR cDNA libraries were prepared from RNA that had been isolated from peripheral blood mononuclear cells. Preparation of the library involved 5' RACE. TCRdb shows the sequencer as Illumina Genome Analyzer IIx. RNA-based TCR cDNA libraries were prepared by a previously described protocol with several modifications. To prevent cross-contamination, barcodes specific to each sample were added to both ends of every TCR cDNA library during cDNA synthesis and amplification. The study's own analysis went as follows. Between about 95,000 and nearly 500,000 clonotypes were identified per individual, and about 2 to 3.6 million CDR3-containing reads were obtained per library. Reads carrying improper barcode index combinations were removed, after which the MiTCR software was used to build a cloneset for each library. While assembling CDR3 clonotypes, MiTCR filtered or rescued low-quality reads and corrected PCR and sequencing errors. Artificial out-of-frame clonotypes were removed by being mapped to in-frame sequences, with one indel in the CDR3 allowed. Similarity of V and J gene usage between donors was measured as Jensen-Shannon divergence divided by mean entropy. The public reads were run again by TCRdb, first through fastp at Q25 and then through MiXCR, and only productive beta chains were kept. A single entry per CDR3 protein holds the most common genes and DNA from its merged rows. These V and J calls derive from TCRdb rather than the authors' analysis. The sample profile shows 400,000 or so distinct CDR3 sequences; over 25% of them were found once. Around 5.6% of the sample is held by the ten biggest clonotypes.

V was cut back by 4 bases and J by 0 bases, leaving a gap of 16 bases between them. In the germline V gene, CDR1 corresponds to SGHAT and CDR2 to FQNNGV. The CDR3 has 16 amino acids, counting the end cysteine and phenylalanine. Of the read, only the CDR3 DNA is kept; its 48 bases are in frame from base 1. The rearrangement combines TRBV11-2 with TRBJ2-7; the D region may be TRBD1 or TRBD2, each matching 5 bases equally. Sequenced material: PBMCs. The clonotype was recovered from a woman aged 18-49 years in good health. The CDR3 reads as follows: CASSSTGTVSSYEQYF. The bases read TGTGCCAGCAGCTCAACCGGGACGGTGAGCTCCTACGAGCAGTACTTC.